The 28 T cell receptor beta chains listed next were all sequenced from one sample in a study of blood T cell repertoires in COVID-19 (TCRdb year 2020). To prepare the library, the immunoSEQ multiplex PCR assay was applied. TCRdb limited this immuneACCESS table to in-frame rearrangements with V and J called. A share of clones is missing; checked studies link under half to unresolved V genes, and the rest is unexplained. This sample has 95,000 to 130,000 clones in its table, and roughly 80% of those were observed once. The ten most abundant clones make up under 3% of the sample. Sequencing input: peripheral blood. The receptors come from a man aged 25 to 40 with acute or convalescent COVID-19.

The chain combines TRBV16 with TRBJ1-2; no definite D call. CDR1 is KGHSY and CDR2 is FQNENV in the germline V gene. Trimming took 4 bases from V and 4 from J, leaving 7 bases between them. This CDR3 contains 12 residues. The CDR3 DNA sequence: TGTGCCAGCAGCCCCCGGGGCTATGGCTACACCTTC. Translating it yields CASSPRGYGYTF.

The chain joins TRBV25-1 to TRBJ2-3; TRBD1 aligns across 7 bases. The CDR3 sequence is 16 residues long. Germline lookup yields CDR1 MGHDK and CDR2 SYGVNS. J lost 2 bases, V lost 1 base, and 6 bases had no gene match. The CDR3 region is CASSESRQGLTDTQYF. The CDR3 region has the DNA TGTGCCAGCAGTGAATCTAGACAGGGCCTCACAGATACGCAGTATTTT.

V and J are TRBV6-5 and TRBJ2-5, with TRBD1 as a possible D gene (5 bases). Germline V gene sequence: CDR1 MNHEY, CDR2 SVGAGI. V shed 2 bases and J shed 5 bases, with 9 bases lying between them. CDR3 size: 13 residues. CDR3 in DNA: TGTGCCAGCAGTTACAGCAGGGTCGAGACCCAGTACTTC. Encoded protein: CASSYSRVETQYF.

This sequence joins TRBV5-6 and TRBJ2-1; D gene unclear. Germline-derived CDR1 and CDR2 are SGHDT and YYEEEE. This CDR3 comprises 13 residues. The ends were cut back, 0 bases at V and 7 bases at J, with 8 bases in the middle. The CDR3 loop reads CASSLAGSNEQFF. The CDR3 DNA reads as TGTGCCAGCAGCTTGGCCGGGTCTAATGAGCAGTTCTTC.

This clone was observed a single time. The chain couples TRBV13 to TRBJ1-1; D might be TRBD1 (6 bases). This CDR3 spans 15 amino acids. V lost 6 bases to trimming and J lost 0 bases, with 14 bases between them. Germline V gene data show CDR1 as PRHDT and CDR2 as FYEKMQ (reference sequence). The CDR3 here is CASRPVDRMNTEAFF. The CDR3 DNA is TGTGCCAGCAGACCAGTCGACAGGATGAACACTGAAGCTTTCTTT. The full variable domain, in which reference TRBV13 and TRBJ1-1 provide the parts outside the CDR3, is AAGVIQSPRHLIKEKRETATLKCYPIPRHDTVYWYQQGPGQDPQFLISFYEKMQSDKGSIPDRFSAQQFSDYHSELNMSSLELGDSALYFCASRPVDRMNTEAFFGQGTRLTVV.

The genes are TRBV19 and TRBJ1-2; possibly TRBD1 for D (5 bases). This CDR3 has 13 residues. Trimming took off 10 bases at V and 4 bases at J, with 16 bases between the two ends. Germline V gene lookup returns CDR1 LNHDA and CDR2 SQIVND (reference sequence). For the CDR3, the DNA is TGTGCCATCGCGACGGGCAGGGCCTATGGCTACACCTTC. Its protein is CAIATGRAYGYTF.

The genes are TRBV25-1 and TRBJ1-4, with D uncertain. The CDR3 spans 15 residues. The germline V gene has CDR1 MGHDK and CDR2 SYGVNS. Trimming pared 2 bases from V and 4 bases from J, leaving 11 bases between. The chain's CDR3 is CASSETQYFNEKLFF. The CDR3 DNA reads TGTGCCAGCAGTGAAACACAGTACTTTAATGAAAAACTGTTTTTT.

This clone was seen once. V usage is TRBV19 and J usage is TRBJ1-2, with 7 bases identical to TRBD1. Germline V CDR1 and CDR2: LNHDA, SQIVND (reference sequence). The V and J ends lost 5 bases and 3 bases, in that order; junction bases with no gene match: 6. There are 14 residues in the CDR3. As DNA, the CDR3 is TGTGCCAGTAGTCCGGCGGGACAGTACTATGGCTACACCTTC. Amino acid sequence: CASSPAGQYYGYTF.

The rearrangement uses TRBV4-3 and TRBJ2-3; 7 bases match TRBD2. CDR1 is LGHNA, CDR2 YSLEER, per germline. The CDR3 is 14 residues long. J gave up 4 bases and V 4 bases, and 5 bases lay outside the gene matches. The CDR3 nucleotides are TGCGCCAGCAGCCGGGGCCGGGAGGCAGATACGCAGTATTTT. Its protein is CASSRGREADTQYF.

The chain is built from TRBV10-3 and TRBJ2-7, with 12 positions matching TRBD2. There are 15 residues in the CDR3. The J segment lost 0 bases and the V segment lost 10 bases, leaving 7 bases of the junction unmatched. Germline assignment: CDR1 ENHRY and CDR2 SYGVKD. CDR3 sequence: CATRLAGESSYEQYF. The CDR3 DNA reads TGTGCCACCAGACTAGCGGGGGAGAGCTCCTACGAGCAGTACTTC.

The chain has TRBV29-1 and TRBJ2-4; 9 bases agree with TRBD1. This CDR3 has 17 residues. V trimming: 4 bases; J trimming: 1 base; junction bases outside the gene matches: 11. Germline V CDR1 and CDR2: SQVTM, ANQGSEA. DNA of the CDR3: TGCAGCGTTGTGGGACAGGGAGGTGGTTCCGCCAAAAACATTCAGTACTTC. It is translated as CSVVGQGGGSAKNIQYF. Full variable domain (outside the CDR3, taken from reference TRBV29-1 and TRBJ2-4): SAVISQKPSRDICQRGTSLTIQCQVDSQVTMMFWYRQQPGQSLTLIATANQGSEATYESGFVIDKFPISRPNLTFSTLTVSNMSPEDSSIYLCSVVGQGGGSAKNIQYFGAGTRLSVL.

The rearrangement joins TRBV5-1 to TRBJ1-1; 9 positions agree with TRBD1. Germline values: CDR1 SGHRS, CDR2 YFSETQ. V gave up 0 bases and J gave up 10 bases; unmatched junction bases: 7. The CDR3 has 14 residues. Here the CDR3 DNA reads TGCGCCAGCAGCTTGGCGGGACAGGGTGGTGGAGCTTTCTTT. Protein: CASSLAGQGGGAFF.

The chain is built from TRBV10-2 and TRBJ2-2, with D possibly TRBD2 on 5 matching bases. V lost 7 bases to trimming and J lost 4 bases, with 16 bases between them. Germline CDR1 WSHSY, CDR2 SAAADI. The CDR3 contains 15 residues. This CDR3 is CASIQRHISTGELFF. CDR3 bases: TGCGCCAGCATCCAGCGGCACATATCCACCGGGGAGCTGTTTTTT.

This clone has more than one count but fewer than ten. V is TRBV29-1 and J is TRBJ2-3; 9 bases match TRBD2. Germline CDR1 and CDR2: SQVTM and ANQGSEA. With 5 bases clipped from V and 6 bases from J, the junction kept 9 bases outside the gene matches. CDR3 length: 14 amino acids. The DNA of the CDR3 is TGCAGCGTTTCTAGTGGGACTAGCTTGGATACGCAGTATTTT. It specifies CSVSSGTSLDTQYF.

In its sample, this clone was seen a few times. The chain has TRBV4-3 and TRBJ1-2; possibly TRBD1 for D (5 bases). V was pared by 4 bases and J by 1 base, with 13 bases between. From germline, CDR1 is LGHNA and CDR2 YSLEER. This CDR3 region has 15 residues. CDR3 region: CASSRGVTDNYGYTF. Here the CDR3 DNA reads TGCGCCAGCAGCCGGGGGGTCACGGATAACTATGGCTACACCTTC.

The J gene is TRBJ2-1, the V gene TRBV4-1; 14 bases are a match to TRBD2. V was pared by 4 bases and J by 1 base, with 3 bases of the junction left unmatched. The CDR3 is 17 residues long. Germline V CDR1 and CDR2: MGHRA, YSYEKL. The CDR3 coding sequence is TGCGCCAGCAGCCCCCGACTAGCGGGAGGGTCCTACAATGAGCAGTTCTTC. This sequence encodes CASSPRLAGGSYNEQFF.

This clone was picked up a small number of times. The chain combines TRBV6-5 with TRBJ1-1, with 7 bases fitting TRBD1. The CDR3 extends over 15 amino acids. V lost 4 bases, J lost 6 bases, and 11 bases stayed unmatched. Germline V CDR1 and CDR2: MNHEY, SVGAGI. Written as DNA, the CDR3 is TGTGCCAGCAGTTTTCGTACAGGGGTGAGACCTGAAGCTTTCTTT. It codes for CASSFRTGVRPEAFF.

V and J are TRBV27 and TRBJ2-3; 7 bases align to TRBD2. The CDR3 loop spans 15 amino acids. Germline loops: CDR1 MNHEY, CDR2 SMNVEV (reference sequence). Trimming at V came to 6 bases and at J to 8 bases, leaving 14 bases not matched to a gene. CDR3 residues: CASSRERGGFGTQYF. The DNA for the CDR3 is TGTGCCAGCAGCCGTGAGCGGGGCGGCTTTGGTACGCAGTATTTT.

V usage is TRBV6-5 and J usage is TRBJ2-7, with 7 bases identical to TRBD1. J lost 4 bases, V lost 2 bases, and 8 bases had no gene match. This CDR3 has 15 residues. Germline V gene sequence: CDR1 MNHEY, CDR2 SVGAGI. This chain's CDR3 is CASSYSQGVRYEQYF. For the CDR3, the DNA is TGTGCCAGCAGTTACAGCCAGGGGGTTCGGTACGAGCAGTACTTC.

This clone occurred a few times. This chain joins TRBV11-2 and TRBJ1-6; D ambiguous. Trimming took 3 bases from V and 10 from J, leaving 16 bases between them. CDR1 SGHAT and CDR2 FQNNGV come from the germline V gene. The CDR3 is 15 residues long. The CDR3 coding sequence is TGTGCCAGCAGCTTGAGGGTATCCTATATCTCACCCCTCCACTTT. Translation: CASSLRVSYISPLHF.

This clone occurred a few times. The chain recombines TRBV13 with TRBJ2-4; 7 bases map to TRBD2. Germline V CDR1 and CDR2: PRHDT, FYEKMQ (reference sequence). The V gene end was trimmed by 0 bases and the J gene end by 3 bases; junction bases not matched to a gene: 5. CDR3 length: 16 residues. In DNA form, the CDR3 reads TGTGCCAGCAGCTTAGGCCTCGAGCGGGACAAAAACATTCAGTACTTC. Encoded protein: CASSLGLERDKNIQYF.

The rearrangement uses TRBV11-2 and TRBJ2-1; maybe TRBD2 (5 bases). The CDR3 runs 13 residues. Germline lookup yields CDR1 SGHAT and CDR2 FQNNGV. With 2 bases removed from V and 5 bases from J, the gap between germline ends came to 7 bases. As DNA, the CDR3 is TGTGCCAGCAGCTTATACGGGGACAATGAGCAGTTCTTC. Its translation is CASSLYGDNEQFF.

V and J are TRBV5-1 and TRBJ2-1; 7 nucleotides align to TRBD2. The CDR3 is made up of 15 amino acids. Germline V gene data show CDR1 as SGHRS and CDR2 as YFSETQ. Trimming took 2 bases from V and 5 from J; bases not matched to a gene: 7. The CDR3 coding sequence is TGCGCCAGCAGCTTTGGCGGGAGTGGGGACAATGAGCAGTTCTTC. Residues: CASSFGGSGDNEQFF. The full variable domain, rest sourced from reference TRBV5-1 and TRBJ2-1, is KAGVTQTPRYLIKTRGQQVTLSCSPISGHRSVSWYQQTPGQGLQFLFEYFSETQRNKGNFPGRFSGRQFSNSRSEMNVSTLELGDSALYLCASSFGGSGDNEQFFGPGTRLTVL.

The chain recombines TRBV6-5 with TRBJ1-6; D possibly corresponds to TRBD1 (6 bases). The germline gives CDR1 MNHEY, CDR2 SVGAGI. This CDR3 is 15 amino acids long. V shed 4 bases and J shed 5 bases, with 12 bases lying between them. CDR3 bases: TGTGCCAGCAGTTCTCAGGGGTTGGATAATTCACCCCTCCACTTT. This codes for CASSSQGLDNSPLHF.

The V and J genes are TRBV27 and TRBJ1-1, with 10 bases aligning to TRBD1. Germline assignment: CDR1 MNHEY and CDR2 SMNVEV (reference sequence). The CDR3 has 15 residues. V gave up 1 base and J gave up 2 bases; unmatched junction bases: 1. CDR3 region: CASSLWTGGNTEAFF. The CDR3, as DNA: TGTGCCAGCAGTTTATGGACAGGGGGAAACACTGAAGCTTTCTTT.

CDR3 in DNA: TGTGCCAGCTCACCACTTCTGGGACAGGACTACTCTGGAAACACCATATATTTT. Translation: CASSPLLGQDYSGNTIYF. The chain couples TRBV18 to TRBJ1-3; 8 bases fit TRBD1. V lost 1 base to trimming and J lost 0 bases; unmatched junction nucleotides: 8. Per the germline V gene, CDR1 is KGHSH and CDR2 is LQKENI. CDR3 length equals 18 residues.

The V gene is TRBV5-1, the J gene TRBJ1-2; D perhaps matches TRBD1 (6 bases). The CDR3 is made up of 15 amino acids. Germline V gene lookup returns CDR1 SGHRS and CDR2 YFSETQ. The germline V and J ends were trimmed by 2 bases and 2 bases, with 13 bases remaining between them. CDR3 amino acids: CASSFPQGGNYGYTF. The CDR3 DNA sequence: TGCGCCAGCAGCTTCCCACAGGGTGGAAACTATGGCTACACCTTC.

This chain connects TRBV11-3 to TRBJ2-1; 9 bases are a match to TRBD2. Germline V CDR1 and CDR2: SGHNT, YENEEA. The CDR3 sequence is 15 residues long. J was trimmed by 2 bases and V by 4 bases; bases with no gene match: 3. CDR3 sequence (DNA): TGTGCCAGCAGCTATGGACTAGCGCCCTACAATGAGCAGTTCTTC. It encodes CASSYGLAPYNEQFF.